What follows are 9 T cell receptor beta chains derived from one specimen sequenced in a study of beta chain features in type 1 diabetes. All of the isolated RNA was reverse transcribed, so expressed TCRB transcripts were sequenced. The assay was immunoSEQ multiplex PCR, and TCRdb's table has in-frame clones only and misses some. The data show approximately 170,000 clones, approximately 9% seen once. The sequencing sample was made of central memory CD4+ T cells from blood. These receptors were taken from a woman younger than 30 in good health.

In this sample, this clone turned up many times. The genes are TRBV7-2 and TRBJ2-3; 8 bases are shared with TRBD1. The V segment lost 5 bases and the J segment 11 bases; nucleotides outside the gene matches: 12. CDR3 length equals 14 residues. Germline V gene data show CDR1 as SGHTA and CDR2 as FQGNSA. As DNA, the CDR3 is TGTGCCAGCAGCCCCACAGGGGGTCTAACGGGGCAGTATTTT. Its translation: CASSPTGGLTGQYF. Based on the CDR3 plus reference TRBV7-2 and TRBJ2-3, the full variable domain is GAGVSQSPSNKVTEKGKDVELRCDPISGHTALYWYRQSLGQGLEFLIYFQGNSAPDKSGLPSDRFSAERTGGSVSTLTIQRTQQEDSAVYLCASSPTGGLTGQYFGPGTRLTVL.

The chain couples TRBV6-1 to TRBJ1-2; 9 nucleotides match TRBD1. From germline, CDR1 is MNHNS and CDR2 SASEGT. The CDR3 is 14 amino acids. V lost 6 bases, J lost 8 bases, and 10 bases stayed unmatched. CDR3 DNA sequence: TGTGCCAGCAGCGATCGGACAGGGGATGGCGGCTACACCTTC. Translating gives CASSDRTGDGGYTF.

Comment on this clone: The sample has other DNA sequences that encode this CDR3 too. This sequence joins TRBV9 and TRBJ1-1; tentative D call: TRBD1 (6 bases). With 0 bases removed from V and 1 base from J, the gap between germline ends came to 7 bases. Germline CDR1 reads SGDLS; CDR2 reads YYNGEE. The CDR3 is 14 residues long. CDR3 DNA: TGTGCCAGCAGCGTAGAACAGGGGAACACTGAAGCTTTCTTT. Translating gives CASSVEQGNTEAFF. Combining the CDR3 with reference TRBV9 and TRBJ1-1 gives the whole variable domain DSGVTQTPKHLITATGQRVTLRCSPRSGDLSVYWYQQSLDQGLQFLIQYYNGEERAKGNILERFSAQQFPDLHSELNLSSLELGDSALYFCASSVEQGNTEAFFGQGTRLTVV.

This clone was seen only a few times. The CDR3 DNA reads as TGTGCCAGCAGGAGGGGGCTTGATGGCTACACCTTC. Amino acid sequence: CASRRGLDGYTF. V gene TRBV5-4 combines with J gene TRBJ1-2; 7 bases are a match to TRBD1. CDR3 length equals 12 residues. Per germline, CDR1 SGHNT and CDR2 YYREEE (reference sequence). Unmatched junction bases numbered 4, after V lost 5 bases and J lost 6 bases. The full variable domain, in which reference TRBV5-4 and TRBJ1-2 provide the parts outside the CDR3, is ETGVTQSPTHLIKTRGQQVTLRCSSQSGHNTVSWYQQALGQGPQFIFQYYREEENGRGNFPPRFSGLQFPNYSSELNVNALELDDSALYLCASRRGLDGYTFGSGTRLTVV.

This clone has more than one count but fewer than ten. This sequence joins TRBV2 and TRBJ1-2; a weak D match, TRBD1 (6 bases). The V gene lost 4 bases and the J gene lost 6 bases, with 12 bases spanning the gap. Germline V lookup: CDR1 SNHLY, CDR2 FYNNEI. The CDR3 spans 13 residues. CDR3 DNA sequence: TGTGCCAGCAGTGCGGACAGAATGCATGGCTACACCTTC. This sequence encodes CASSADRMHGYTF.

This chain connects TRBV5-6 to TRBJ1-6; D is perhaps TRBD1 (5 bases). The CDR3 length is 14 residues. CDR1 is SGHDT and CDR2 is YYEEEE in the germline V gene. V was cut by 5 bases and J by 7 bases, with 13 bases left in between. CDR3: CASSLGLTNSPLHF. The CDR3 bases are TGTGCCAGCAGTCTGGGACTTACAAATTCACCCCTCCACTTT.

This clone was counted only a few times. This sequence joins TRBV7-3 and TRBJ2-7; the D is unclear. Trimming took off 6 bases at V and 3 bases at J, with 9 bases between the two ends. CDR1 is SGHTA, CDR2 FQGTGA, per germline. The CDR3 extends over 12 amino acids. The CDR3 DNA sequence: TGTGCCAGCAGTTCGCCGGGCTACGAGCAGTACTTC. Protein product: CASSSPGYEQYF.

The chain couples TRBV18 to TRBJ1-2; D gene unclear. This CDR3 spans 15 amino acids. The V and J ends lost 3 bases and 2 bases respectively, with 13 bases between them. From germline, CDR1 is KGHSH and CDR2 LQKENI. The CDR3 protein is CASSPGLPGNYGYTF. CDR3 sequence (DNA): TGTGCCAGCTCACCTGGTTTACCAGGAAACTATGGCTACACCTTC.

This clone has a count of ten or more. J is TRBJ2-1 and V is TRBV11-1; D gene unclear. V was cut by 5 bases and J by 0 bases, with 8 bases left in between. This CDR3 contains 14 residues. CDR1 and CDR2 (germline): SGHAT, FQDESV (reference sequence). CDR3 in DNA: TGTGCCAGCAGCCCCATCCACTCCTACAATGAGCAGTTCTTC. This translates into CASSPIHSYNEQFF.